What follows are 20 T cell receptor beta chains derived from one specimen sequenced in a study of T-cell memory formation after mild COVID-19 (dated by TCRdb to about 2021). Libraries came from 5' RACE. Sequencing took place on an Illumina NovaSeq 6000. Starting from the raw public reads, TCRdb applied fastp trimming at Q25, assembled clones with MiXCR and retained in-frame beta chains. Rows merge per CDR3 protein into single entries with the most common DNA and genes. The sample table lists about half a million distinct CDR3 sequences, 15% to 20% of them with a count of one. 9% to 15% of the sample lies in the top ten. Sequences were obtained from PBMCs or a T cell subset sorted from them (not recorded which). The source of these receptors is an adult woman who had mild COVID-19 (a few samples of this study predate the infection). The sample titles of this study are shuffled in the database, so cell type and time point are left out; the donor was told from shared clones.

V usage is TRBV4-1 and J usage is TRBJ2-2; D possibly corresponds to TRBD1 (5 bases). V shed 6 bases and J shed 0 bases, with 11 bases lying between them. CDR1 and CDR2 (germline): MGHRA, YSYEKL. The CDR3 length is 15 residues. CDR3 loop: CASSNRHSNTGELFF. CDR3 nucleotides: TGCGCCAGCAGTAACAGGCATTCGAACACCGGGGAGCTGTTTTTT.

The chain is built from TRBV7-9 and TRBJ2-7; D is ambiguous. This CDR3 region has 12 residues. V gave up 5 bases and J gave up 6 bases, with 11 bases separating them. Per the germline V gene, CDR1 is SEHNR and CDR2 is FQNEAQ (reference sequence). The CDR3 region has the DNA TGTGCCAGCAGCCTTCAGGCTGCCGAGCAGTACTTC. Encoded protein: CASSLQAAEQYF.

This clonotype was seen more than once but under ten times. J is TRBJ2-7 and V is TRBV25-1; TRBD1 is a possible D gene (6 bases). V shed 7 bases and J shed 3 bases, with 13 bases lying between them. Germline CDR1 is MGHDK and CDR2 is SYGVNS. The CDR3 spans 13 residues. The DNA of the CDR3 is TGTGCCAGCATGGGGGCTCATGGCTACGAGCAGTACTTC. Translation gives CASMGAHGYEQYF.

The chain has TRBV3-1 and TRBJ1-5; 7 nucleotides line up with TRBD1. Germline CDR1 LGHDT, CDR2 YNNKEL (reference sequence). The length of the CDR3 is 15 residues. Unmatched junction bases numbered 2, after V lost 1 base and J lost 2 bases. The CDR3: CASSQAGGGNQPQHF. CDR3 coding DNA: TGTGCCAGCAGCCAAGCAGGGGGGGGCAATCAGCCCCAGCATTTT.

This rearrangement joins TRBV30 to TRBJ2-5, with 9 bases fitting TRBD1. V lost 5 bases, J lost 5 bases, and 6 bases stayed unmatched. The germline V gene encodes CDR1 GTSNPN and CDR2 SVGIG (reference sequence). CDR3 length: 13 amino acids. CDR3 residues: CAWSQGAEETQYF. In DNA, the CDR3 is TGTGCCTGGTCACAGGGGGCTGAGGAGACCCAGTACTTC.

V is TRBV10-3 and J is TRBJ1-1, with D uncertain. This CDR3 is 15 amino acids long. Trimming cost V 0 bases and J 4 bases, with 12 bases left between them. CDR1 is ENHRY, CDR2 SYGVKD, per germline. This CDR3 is CAISESRVLATEAFF. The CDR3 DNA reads TGTGCCATCAGTGAGTCGAGGGTGTTGGCCACTGAAGCTTTCTTT.

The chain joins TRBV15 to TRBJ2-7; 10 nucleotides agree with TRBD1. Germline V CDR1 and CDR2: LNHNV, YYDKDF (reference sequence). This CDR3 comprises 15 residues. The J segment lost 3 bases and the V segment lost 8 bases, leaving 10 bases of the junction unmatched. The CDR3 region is CATGEGRTGGYEQYF. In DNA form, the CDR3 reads TGTGCCACCGGAGAGGGTCGGACAGGGGGCTACGAGCAGTACTTC.

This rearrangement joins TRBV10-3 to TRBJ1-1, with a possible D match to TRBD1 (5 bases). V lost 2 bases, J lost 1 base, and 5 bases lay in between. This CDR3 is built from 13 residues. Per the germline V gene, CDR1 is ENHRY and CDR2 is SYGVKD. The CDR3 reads CAISEQGNTEAFF. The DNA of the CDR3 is TGTGCCATCAGTGAGCAGGGGAACACTGAAGCTTTCTTT.

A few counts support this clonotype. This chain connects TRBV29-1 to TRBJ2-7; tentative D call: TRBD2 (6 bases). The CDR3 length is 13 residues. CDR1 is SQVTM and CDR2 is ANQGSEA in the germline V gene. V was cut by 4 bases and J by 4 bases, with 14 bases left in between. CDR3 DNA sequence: TGCAGCGTTGTATTCCGGGGGTTTTACGAGCAGTACTTC. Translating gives CSVVFRGFYEQYF.

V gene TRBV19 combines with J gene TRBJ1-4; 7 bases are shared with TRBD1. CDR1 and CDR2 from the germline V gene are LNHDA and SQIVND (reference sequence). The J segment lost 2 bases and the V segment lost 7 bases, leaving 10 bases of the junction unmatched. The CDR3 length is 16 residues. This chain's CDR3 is CASKNRGIGTNEKLFF. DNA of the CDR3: TGTGCCAGTAAGAACAGGGGAATAGGTACTAATGAAAAACTGTTTTTT.

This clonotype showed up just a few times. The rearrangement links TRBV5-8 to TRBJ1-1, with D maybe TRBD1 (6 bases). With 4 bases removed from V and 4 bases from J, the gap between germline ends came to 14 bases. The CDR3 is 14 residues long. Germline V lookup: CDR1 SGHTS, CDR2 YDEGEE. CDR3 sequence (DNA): TGTGCCAGCAGCGAGGGCGGGGGGCCCACTGAAGCTTTCTTT. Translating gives CASSEGGGPTEAFF.

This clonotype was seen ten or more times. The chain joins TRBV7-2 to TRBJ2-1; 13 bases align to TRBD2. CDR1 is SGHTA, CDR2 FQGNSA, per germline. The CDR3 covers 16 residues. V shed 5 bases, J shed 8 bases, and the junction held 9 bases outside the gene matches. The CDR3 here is CASSNLLAGGLYEQFF. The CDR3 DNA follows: TGTGCCAGCAGCAACCTACTAGCGGGGGGGCTGTATGAGCAGTTCTTC.

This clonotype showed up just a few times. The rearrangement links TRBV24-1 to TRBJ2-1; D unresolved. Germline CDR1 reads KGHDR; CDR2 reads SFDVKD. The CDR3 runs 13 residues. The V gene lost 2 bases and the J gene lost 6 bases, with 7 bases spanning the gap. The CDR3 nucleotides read TGTGCCACCAGTGATTCCAGATTCAATGAGCAGTTCTTC. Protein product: CATSDSRFNEQFF.

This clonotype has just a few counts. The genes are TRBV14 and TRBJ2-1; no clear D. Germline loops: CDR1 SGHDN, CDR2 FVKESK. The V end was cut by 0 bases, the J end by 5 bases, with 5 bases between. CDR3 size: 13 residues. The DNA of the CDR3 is TGTGCCAGCAGCCAAGAAGGGCACAATGAGCAGTTCTTC. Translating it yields CASSQEGHNEQFF.

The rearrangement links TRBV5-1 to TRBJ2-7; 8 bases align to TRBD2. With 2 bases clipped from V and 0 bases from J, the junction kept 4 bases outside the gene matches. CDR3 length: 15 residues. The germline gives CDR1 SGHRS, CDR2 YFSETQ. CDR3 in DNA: TGCGCCAGCAGCTTAGTAGCGGGGAACTCCTACGAGCAGTACTTC. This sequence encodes CASSLVAGNSYEQYF. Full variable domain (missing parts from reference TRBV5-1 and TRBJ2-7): KAGVTQTPRYLIKTRGQQVTLSCSPISGHRSVSWYQQTPGQGLQFLFEYFSETQRNKGNFPGRFSGRQFSNSRSEMNVSTLELGDSALYLCASSLVAGNSYEQYFGPGTRLTVT.

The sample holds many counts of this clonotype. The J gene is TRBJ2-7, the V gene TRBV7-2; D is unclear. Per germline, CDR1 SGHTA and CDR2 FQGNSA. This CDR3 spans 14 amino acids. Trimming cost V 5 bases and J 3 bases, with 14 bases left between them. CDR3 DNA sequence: TGTGCCAGCAGCAAAGCCTTCCCTCTCTACGAGCAGTACTTC. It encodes CASSKAFPLYEQYF.

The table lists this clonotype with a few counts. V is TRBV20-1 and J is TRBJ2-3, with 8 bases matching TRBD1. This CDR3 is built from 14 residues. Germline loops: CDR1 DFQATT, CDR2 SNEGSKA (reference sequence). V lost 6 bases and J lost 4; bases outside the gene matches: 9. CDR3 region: CSAPRTGMPDTQYF. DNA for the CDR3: TGCAGTGCCCCGCGGACAGGGATGCCAGATACGCAGTATTTT.

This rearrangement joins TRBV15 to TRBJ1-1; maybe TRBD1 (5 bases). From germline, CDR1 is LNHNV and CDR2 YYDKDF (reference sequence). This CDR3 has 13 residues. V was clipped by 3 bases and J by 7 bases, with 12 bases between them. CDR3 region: CATSSRQRYEAFF. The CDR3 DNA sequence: TGTGCCACCAGCAGCAGACAGCGGTATGAAGCTTTCTTT.

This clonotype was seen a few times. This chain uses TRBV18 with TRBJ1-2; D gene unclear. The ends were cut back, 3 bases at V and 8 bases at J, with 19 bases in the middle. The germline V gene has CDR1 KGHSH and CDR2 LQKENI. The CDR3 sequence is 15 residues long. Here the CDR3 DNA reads TGTGCCAGCTCACCGTCGGGAGCTTTAAGGCTCGGCTACACCTTC. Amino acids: CASSPSGALRLGYTF. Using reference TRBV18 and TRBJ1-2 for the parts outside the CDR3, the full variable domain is NAGVMQNPRHLVRRRGQEARLRCSPMKGHSHVYWYRQLPEEGLKFMVYLQKENIIDESGMPKERFSAEFPKEGPSILRIQQVVRGDSAAYFCASSPSGALRLGYTFGSGTRLTVV.

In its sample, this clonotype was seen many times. The CDR3 loop reads CSASQGDRGEQYF. The CDR3 region has the DNA TGCAGTGCTAGTCAGGGGGACAGGGGCGAGCAGTACTTC. The rearrangement uses TRBV20-1 and TRBJ2-7, with 10 bases matching TRBD1. The ends lost 3 bases at V and 6 bases at J; junction bases unmatched: 5. CDR1 and CDR2 from the germline V gene are DFQATT and SNEGSKA (reference sequence). This CDR3 contains 13 residues.